Listed here are 10 T cell receptor beta chains from one sample, sequenced in a study of patients and donors after allogeneic stem cell transplantation. TCRdb reanalysed the RT-PCR reads using MiXCR and keeps one entry per CDR3 protein. The table records about a million distinct CDR3 sequences, roughly 18% of them present only once. Material for sequencing was blood, either unsorted or a sorted T cell fraction (not recorded which). The receptors stem from a human donor who was either an allogeneic HSCT recipient or a stem cell or donor lymphocyte infusion donor (not recorded which). It is not recorded whose cells these are; they may come from a transplant donor.

This clonotype occurred many times. The rearrangement joins TRBV12-3 or TRBV12-4 to TRBJ2-1, with unresolved D. The CDR3 consists of 14 residues. V lost 1 base and J lost 3, with 7 bases in between. The CDR3 here is CASSLEGYYNEQFF. Here the CDR3 DNA reads TGTGCCAGCAGTTTAGAGGGCTACTACAATGAGCAGTTCTTC.

This clonotype was detected a few times. This chain links TRBV4-2 with TRBJ1-1; TRBD1 matches at 9 bases. Germline lookup yields CDR1 LGHNA and CDR2 YNFKEQ. The CDR3 is made up of 15 amino acids. Trimming removed 2 bases from V and 5 bases from J; junction bases left unmatched: 6. CDR3 bases: TGTGCCAGCAGCCAACACTCCGGGACAGGGACTGAAGCTTTCTTT. This translates into CASSQHSGTGTEAFF.

This clonotype was found a few times. The chain carries TRBV6-1 and TRBJ1-5; unclear D gene. CDR3 length: 15 amino acids. The germline CDR1 and CDR2 sequences are MNHNS and SASEGT. The V gene lost 11 bases and the J gene lost 1 base, with 18 bases spanning the gap. The chain's CDR3 is CAPQTRTPSNQPQHF. CDR3 DNA sequence: TGTGCCCCCCAGACAAGAACTCCGAGCAATCAGCCCCAGCATTTT.

The chain recombines TRBV9 with TRBJ2-2; D might be TRBD1 (6 bases). Germline V gene data show CDR1 as SGDLS and CDR2 as YYNGEE. Trimming cost V 0 bases and J 5 bases, with 11 bases left between them. The CDR3 runs 15 residues. CDR3 in DNA: TGTGCCAGCAGCGTAGACAGGGATCCGACCGGGGAGCTGTTTTTT. This encodes CASSVDRDPTGELFF.

For this clonotype: Sequence at one end of the junction differs from germline and may be a read error. The chain combines TRBV12-3 or TRBV12-4 with TRBJ2-1; the match to TRBD2 covers 9 bases. This CDR3 spans 14 amino acids. The CDR3 spells CASRLAGDINEQFF. The CDR3 DNA follows: TGTGCCAGCAGGTTAGCGGGAGATATTAATGAGCAGTTCTTC.

This clonotype has more than one count but fewer than ten. The rearrangement joins TRBV29-1 to TRBJ2-7, with 14 bases that match TRBD2. The CDR3 contains 13 residues. V lost 7 bases to trimming and J lost 6 bases; unmatched junction nucleotides: 5. CDR1 and CDR2 (germline): SQVTM, ANQGSEA. Here the CDR3 DNA reads TGCAGCGCCTGGACTAGCGGGAGGACCGAGCAGTACTTC. It encodes CSAWTSGRTEQYF.

This clonotype turned up a few times. V is TRBV7-2 and J is TRBJ1-5, with a tentative D call TRBD1 (6 bases). V was shortened by 5 bases and J by 7 bases, with 12 bases between the two germline ends. This CDR3 has 13 amino acids. From germline, CDR1 is SGHTA and CDR2 FQGNSA. The CDR3 sequence is CASSGTPQQPQHF. The CDR3 nucleotides are TGTGCCAGCAGCGGGACACCCCAGCAGCCCCAGCATTTT.

The V gene is TRBV7-9, the J gene TRBJ2-3; D possibly uses TRBD1 or TRBD2 (5 bases each). Germline V gene lookup returns CDR1 SEHNR and CDR2 FQNEAQ (reference sequence). V gave up 4 bases and J gave up 2 bases, with 19 bases separating them. This CDR3 contains 17 residues. DNA for the CDR3: TGTGCCAGCAGCTCACCCGCCGGGGCCTCCTTCACAGATACGCAGTATTTT. Translated, it gives CASSSPAGASFTDTQYF.

The genes are TRBV9 and TRBJ2-1, with 9 bases fitting TRBD1. The CDR3 runs 14 residues. Germline CDR1 and CDR2: SGDLS and YYNGEE. Trimming took 1 base from V and 8 from J; bases not matched to a gene: 4. The CDR3 sequence: CASSVRDREYEQFF. As DNA, the CDR3 is TGTGCCAGCAGCGTACGGGACAGGGAGTATGAGCAGTTCTTC.

Many counts were recorded for this clonotype. The rearrangement links TRBV5-1 to TRBJ2-1, with D possibly matching TRBD1 (6 bases). Germline V lookup: CDR1 SGHRS, CDR2 YFSETQ. Trimming pared 4 bases from V and 3 bases from J, leaving 14 bases between. This CDR3 spans 15 amino acids. CDR3 nucleotides: TGCGCCAGCAGCATCGGGACAAGGAACTACAATGAGCAGTTCTTC. It encodes CASSIGTRNYNEQFF.